This TCR beta chain derives from a study of T-cell reconstitution after alpha-beta-depleted transplantation in children. The study's findings and limits: Some patients' high day-60 TCRbeta diversity was traced to surviving recipient T cells and thymic progenitors. Newly produced T cells mostly accounted for T-cell counts and diversity one year post-transplant. As was reported, about two months after transplant, alpha-beta T cells came from several hundred expanded graft clones.

For TCRbeta, the library was prepared with unique molecular identifiers. Each CDR3 protein is one row after TCRdb ran MiXCR on the PCR reads. The table lists roughly 200,000 distinct CDR3 sequences, roughly 7% of them singletons, with about 5.5% in the top ten. Many counts were recorded for this clonotype. Its antigen is currently unknown. The germline V and J ends were trimmed by 8 bases and 4 bases, with 7 bases remaining between them. This CDR3 has 11 amino acids. The TCR originated in a boy aged 2 to 9 with acute lymphoblastic leukemia, due to receive a stem cell transplant. The sample here was PBMCs, taken before TCRalphabeta/CD19-depleted stem cell transplant. V and J are TRBV12-3 or TRBV12-4 and TRBJ2-3; D gene uncertain. The CDR3 nucleotides read TGTGCCAGCGGCTTCGCAGATACGCAGTATTTT. This gives the protein CASGFADTQYF.